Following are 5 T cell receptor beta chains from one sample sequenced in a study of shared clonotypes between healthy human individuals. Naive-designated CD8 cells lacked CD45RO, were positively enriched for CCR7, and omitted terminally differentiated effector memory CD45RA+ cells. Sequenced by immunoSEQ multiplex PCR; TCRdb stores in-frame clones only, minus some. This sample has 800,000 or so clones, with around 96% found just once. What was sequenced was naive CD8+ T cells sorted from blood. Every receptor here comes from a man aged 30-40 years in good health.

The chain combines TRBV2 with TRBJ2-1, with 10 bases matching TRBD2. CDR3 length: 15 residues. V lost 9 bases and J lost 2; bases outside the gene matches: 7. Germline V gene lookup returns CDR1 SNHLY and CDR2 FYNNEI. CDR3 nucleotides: TGTGCCAGAGACCCTAGCGGGAGTGCCTACAATGAGCAGTTCTTC. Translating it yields CARDPSGSAYNEQFF.

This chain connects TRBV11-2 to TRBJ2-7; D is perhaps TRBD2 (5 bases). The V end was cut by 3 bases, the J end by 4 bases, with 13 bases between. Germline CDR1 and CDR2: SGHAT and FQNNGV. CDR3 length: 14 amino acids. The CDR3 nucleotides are TGTGCCAGCAGCTTCCGTGGGAGATCTTACGAGCAGTACTTC. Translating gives CASSFRGRSYEQYF.

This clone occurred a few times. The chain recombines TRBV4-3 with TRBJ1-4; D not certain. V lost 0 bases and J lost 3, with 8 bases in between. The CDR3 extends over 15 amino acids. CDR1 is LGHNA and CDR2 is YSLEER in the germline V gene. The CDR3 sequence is CASSQDRRSNEKLFF. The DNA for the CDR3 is TGCGCCAGCAGCCAAGATCGGCGGTCTAATGAAAAACTGTTTTTT.

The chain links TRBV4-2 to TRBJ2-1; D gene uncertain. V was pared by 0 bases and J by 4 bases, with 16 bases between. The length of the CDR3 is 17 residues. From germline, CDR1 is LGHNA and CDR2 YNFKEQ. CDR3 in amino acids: CASSQDWPSAEYNEQFF. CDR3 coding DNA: TGTGCCAGCAGCCAAGATTGGCCGTCCGCGGAATACAATGAGCAGTTCTTC.

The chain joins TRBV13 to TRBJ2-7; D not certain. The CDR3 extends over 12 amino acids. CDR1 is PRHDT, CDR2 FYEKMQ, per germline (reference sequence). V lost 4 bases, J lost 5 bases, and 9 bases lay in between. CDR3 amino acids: CASSSLRHEQYF. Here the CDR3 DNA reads TGTGCCAGCAGCTCCCTCCGCCACGAGCAGTACTTC.